The subject of this entry is one TCR beta chain. What it binds is not known. In every case, the donor was a healthy Caucasian. The data were taken from a study of identical twins. Overall study results and limits: Reduced insertions were recorded for abundant cord blood beta clonotypes, with no such pattern in memory repertoires.

TCRdb reprocessed the 5' RACE reads with MiXCR, giving one entry per CDR3 protein. The sample comprises fewer than 900,000 distinct CDR3 sequences, 21% of which are singletons, and 4% to 5.5% rests with the top ten. CDR1 and CDR2 from the germline V gene are SGHTA and FQGNSA. Trimming took 4 bases from V and 3 from J, leaving 15 bases between them. CDR3 length: 15 amino acids. The same sample was also used in a study of T cells expressing NK-cell markers. That study reports: There were seven HCMV-seropositive donors and one seronegative donor among the eight sequenced. The study did not resolve the HCMV specificity of expanded NKG2C+ T cell clones.

This sequence was found in a woman aged 18-29 years in good health. The V and J genes are TRBV7-2 and TRBJ2-5; no clear D. The sample consisted of PBMCs. The CDR3 DNA is TGTGCCAGCAGCTCGGTCCAGGCCGAAAAAGAGACCCAGTACTTC. It specifies CASSSVQAEKETQYF.